This record concerns one T cell receptor beta chain sequence. The germline V gene encodes CDR1 MNHNY and CDR2 SVGAGI (reference sequence). V lost 5 bases and J 5 bases, leaving 7 bases between the germline ends. The CDR3 has 12 amino acids. Clones were sequenced by immunoSEQ multiplex PCR, and TCRdb holds only the in-frame ones, with some missing. This table holds hundreds of thousands of clones, approximately 83% found once. This entry belongs to a study of shared T cell receptors in the human thymus. The same specimen was also included in a second study, on human thymus T cells. This second study says: Healthy Finnish infants undergoing corrective surgery for congenital heart defects were the donors. The thymus tissue came from resections taken during corrective heart surgery. Usage of V and J genes appeared biased in thymic and blood repertoires. As related research reported, thymic repertoires overlapped highly among unrelated individuals.

This sequence originates from a girl in the first two years of life with a congenital heart defect. The chain has TRBV6-6 and TRBJ2-1; D unclear. Sequencing input: thymocytes. The CDR3 nucleotides are TGTGCCAGCAGTACAGCCGACAATGAGCAGTTCTTC. Residues: CASSTADNEQFF.